This TCR beta chain appears in the sequencing data of a study of shared clonotypes between healthy human individuals. Study summary: CD4 naive cells filled three plates per donor, CD4 memory three, CD8 naive two and CD8 memory one.

Germline lookup yields CDR1 SGDLS and CDR2 YYNGEE. Trimming shortened V by 3 bases and J by 6 bases, and 24 bases separated the two germline ends. This CDR3 spans 17 amino acids. Naivety among CD8 cells was defined by CD45RO negativity and positive CCR7 selection, thereby excluding terminally differentiated effector memory CD45RA+ cells. All the donors were Caucasian adults who lived in Nashville, Tennessee. The assay was immunoSEQ multiplex PCR, and TCRdb's table has in-frame clones only and misses some. The sample holds over 2,000,000 clones, just over 90% seen once. The chain has TRBV9 and TRBJ1-2, with D maybe TRBD1 (5 bases). The source of this sequence is a man aged 18 to 29 in good health. Some clones in this sample may be carry-over from other donors' samples. Specimen: naive CD8+ T cells from PBMCs. The CDR3 DNA follows: TGTGCCAGCAGCGCATCCACCGGGACGCCCGCTTCACATGGCTACACCTTC. The encoded protein is CASSASTGTPASHGYTF.